These 7 T cell receptor beta chains came from one sample sequenced in a study of shared clonotypes between healthy human individuals (dated by TCRdb to the early 2020s). Library method: the immunoSEQ multiplex PCR assay. In TCRdb, the immuneACCESS table is reduced to in-frame sequences with V and J assigned. These tables do not hold every clone; where another copy was compared, an unresolved V gene accounts for under half, and the others remain unexplained. The table for this sample lists around 2.3 million clones; nearly 97% of them were counted only once. Around 0.13% of the sample goes to the ten largest clones. Sequenced material: naive CD4+ T cells sorted from blood. The sample's cell subset or site label, in plain terms: CD45RA+ positively selected. These receptor sequences come from a young man in good health.

The chain employs TRBV5-1 and TRBJ1-2, with TRBD1 identical over 10 bases. The CDR3 runs 15 residues. V shed 4 bases and J 5 bases; nucleotides not matched to a gene: 8. Germline V gene lookup returns CDR1 SGHRS and CDR2 YFSETQ. CDR3 coding DNA: TGCGCCAGCAGCCCAAATCCGGGACAGGGGTATGGCTACACCTTC. This encodes CASSPNPGQGYGYTF.

The chain couples TRBV12-5 to TRBJ2-7; no firm D call. The CDR3 totals 13 residues. CDR1 LGHNT and CDR2 FRNRAP come from the germline V gene. The V gene lost 3 bases and the J gene lost 1 base, with 7 bases spanning the gap. The CDR3 sequence is CASGLDVSYEQYF. The CDR3 DNA reads TGTGCTAGTGGTTTAGACGTATCCTACGAGCAGTACTTC.

The chain carries TRBV5-1 and TRBJ2-1; 9 bases are a match to TRBD2. V lost 3 bases and J lost 4; bases outside the gene matches: 11. Germline loops: CDR1 SGHRS, CDR2 YFSETQ. There are 17 residues in the CDR3. CDR3 nucleotide sequence: TGCGCCAGCAGCTCCCGCCTGTCTAGCGGGGTGTACAATGAGCAGTTCTTC. Protein product: CASSSRLSSGVYNEQFF.

The chain carries TRBV5-4 and TRBJ1-2; 12 bases line up with TRBD1. The CDR3 runs 17 residues. The V segment lost 5 bases and the J segment 4 bases; nucleotides outside the gene matches: 12. Germline V gives CDR1 SGHNT, CDR2 YYREEE (reference sequence). In DNA form, the CDR3 reads TGTGCCAGCAGATACCGGGACAGGGGGCGTCTGAGCTATGGCTACACCTTC. Protein: CASRYRDRGRLSYGYTF.

Only one count was recorded for this clone. The gene calls are TRBV30 and TRBJ1-3; D uncertain. Per the germline V gene, CDR1 is GTSNPN and CDR2 is SVGIG (reference sequence). The CDR3 loop spans 15 amino acids. Trimming pared 0 bases from V and 2 bases from J, leaving 11 bases between. The DNA for the CDR3 is TGTGCCTGGAGTGTTAAGGGATCGGCTGGAAACACCATATATTTT. Translation gives CAWSVKGSAGNTIYF.

The V and J genes are TRBV18 and TRBJ1-1; D gene unclear. Trimming took off 2 bases at V and 2 bases at J, with 12 bases between the two ends. The CDR3 loop spans 15 amino acids. Germline loops: CDR1 KGHSH, CDR2 LQKENI. For the CDR3, the DNA is TGTGCCAGCTCACCAAAAGGGATAGATAACACTGAAGCTTTCTTT. Protein: CASSPKGIDNTEAFF.

In its sample, this clone was seen once. The chain has TRBV6-4 and TRBJ2-4; tentative D call: TRBD2 (6 bases). Trimming removed 6 bases at V and 6 bases at J, with 15 bases between. Germline assignment: CDR1 MRHNA and CDR2 SNTAGT. The CDR3 runs 14 residues. CDR3 DNA sequence: TGTGCCAGCAGCGCCGACCCGGGGGTAAACATTCAGTACTTC. Its translation: CASSADPGVNIQYF.